This T cell receptor beta chain was profiled in a study of CD8 T cells in Susac syndrome. With random hexamers, about 0.45 to 1 ug RNA was reverse transcribed. Each CDR3 protein gets one entry after TCRdb re-called the immunoSEQ multiplex PCR reads with MiXCR. The sample has some 77,000 distinct CDR3 sequences, 93% seen once. The CDR3 runs to 16 residues. V lost 6 bases and J lost 1, with 18 bases in between. Germline V lookup: CDR1 SGHNT, CDR2 YYREEE (reference sequence). The clonotype originates from a human donor with Susac syndrome. The chain recombines TRBV5-4 with TRBJ2-3, with D tentatively TRBD1 (6 bases). The source material was CD4+ T cells from PBMCs. In DNA form, the CDR3 reads TGTGCCAGCACCTCCGGGACACACGGGCGCACAGATACGCAGTATTTT. It specifies CASTSGTHGRTDTQYF. Full variable domain (outside the CDR3, taken from reference TRBV5-4 and TRBJ2-3): ETGVTQSPTHLIKTRGQQVTLRCSSQSGHNTVSWYQQALGQGPQFIFQYYREEENGRGNFPPRFSGLQFPNYSSELNVNALELDDSALYLCASTSGTHGRTDTQYFGPGTRLTVL.